This T cell receptor (beta chain) was observed in a study of shared clonotypes between healthy human individuals. Study-wide findings and caveats: It was observed that 5% to 6.5% of naive CD4 clonotypes were shared across four donors. The represented genetic and exposure-history diversity was limited by the small number of donors. Sampling included only blood; tissue repertoires likely differ.

Assay: immunoSEQ multiplex PCR; the TCRdb copy retains only in-frame clones and omits some. Counted here are 950,000 to 1,300,000 clones, 70% to 80% occurring once; the ten biggest clones make up about 1.5%. On this clone itself: The antigen remains unidentified.

The sequencing sample was made of memory CD4+ T cells sorted from blood. The subset was: CD45RA-negative fraction. This receptor was taken from a man aged 18 to 35 in good health.

CDR3 sequence: CASSLTGTGREPQHF. In DNA, the CDR3 is TGCGCCAGCAGCTTGACCGGGACGGGGAGGGAGCCCCAGCATTTT. The chain couples TRBV5-1 to TRBJ1-5; possibly TRBD1 for D (5 bases). CDR1 and CDR2 (germline): SGHRS, YFSETQ. V lost 1 base and J 8 bases, leaving 16 bases between the germline ends. The CDR3 totals 15 residues.